Included here is one T cell receptor (beta chain) sequence, with context. This entry is derived from a study of T cell changes during pregnancy in multiple sclerosis. J lost 4 bases, V lost 0 bases, and 0 bases had no gene match. CDR1 SGDLS and CDR2 YYNGEE come from the germline V gene. This CDR3 is 13 amino acids long. Profiled with immunoSEQ multiplex PCR; TCRdb holds only in-frame clones, not every one. The sample has about 87,000 clones, 93% seen once; the top ten hold around 1.4%. This specimen consisted of peripheral blood, obtained in the third trimester of pregnancy. The chain carries TRBV9 and TRBJ2-5; 7 bases fit TRBD1. The TCR was taken from a female donor in good health, enrolled as a control in a pregnancy study. CDR3 in DNA: TGTGCCAGCAGCGTAGAGGGGGCAGAGACCCAGTACTTC. Translating it yields CASSVEGAETQYF.